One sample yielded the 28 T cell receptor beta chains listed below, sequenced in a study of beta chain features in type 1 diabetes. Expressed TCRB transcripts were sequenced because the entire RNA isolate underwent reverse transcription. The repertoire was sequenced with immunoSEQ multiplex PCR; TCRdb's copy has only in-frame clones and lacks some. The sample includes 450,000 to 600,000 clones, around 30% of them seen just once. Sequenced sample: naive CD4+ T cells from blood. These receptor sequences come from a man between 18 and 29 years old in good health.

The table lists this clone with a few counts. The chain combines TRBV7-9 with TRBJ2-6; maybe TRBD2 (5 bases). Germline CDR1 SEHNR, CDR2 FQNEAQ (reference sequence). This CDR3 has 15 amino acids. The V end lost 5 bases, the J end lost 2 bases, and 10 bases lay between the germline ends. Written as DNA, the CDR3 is TGTGCCAGCAGCGCCTATAGCGCTGGGGCCAACGTCCTGACTTTC. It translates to CASSAYSAGANVLTF.

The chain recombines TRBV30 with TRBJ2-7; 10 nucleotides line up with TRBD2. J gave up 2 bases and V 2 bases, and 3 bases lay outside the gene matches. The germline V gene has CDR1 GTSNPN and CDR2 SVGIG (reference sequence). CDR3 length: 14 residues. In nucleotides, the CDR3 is TGTGCCTGGAGTTGGACTAGCGGTACCTACGAGCAGTACTTC. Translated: CAWSWTSGTYEQYF.

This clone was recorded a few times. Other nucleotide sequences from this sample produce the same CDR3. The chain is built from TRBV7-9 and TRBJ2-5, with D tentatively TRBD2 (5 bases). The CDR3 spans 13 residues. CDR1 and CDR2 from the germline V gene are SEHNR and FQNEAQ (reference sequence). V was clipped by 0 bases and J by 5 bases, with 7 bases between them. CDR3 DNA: TGTGCCAGCAGCTTAGCGGGCGGGGAGACCCAGTACTTC. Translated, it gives CASSLAGGETQYF.

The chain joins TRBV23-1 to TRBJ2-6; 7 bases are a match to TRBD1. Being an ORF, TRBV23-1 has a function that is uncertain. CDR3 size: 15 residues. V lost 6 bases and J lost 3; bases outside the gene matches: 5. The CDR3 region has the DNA TGCGCCAGCAGGGGACAGCTTGGTGGGGCCAACGTCCTGACTTTC. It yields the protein CASRGQLGGANVLTF.

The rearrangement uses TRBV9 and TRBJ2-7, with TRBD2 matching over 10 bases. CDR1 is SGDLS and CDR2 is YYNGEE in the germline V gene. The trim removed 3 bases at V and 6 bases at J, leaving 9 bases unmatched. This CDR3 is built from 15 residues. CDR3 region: CASSARGTSVGEQYF. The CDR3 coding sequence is TGTGCCAGCAGCGCCCGCGGGACTAGCGTCGGCGAGCAGTACTTC.

CDR3 bases: TGCAGCGTTGAGGGGCCGGGACAGGGGCGTACAGATACGCAGTATTTT. Protein: CSVEGPGQGRTDTQYF. The J gene is TRBJ2-3, the V gene TRBV29-1; 10 nucleotides match TRBD1. Germline CDR1 SQVTM, CDR2 ANQGSEA. This CDR3 is 16 amino acids long. The V segment lost 3 bases and the J segment 3 bases; nucleotides outside the gene matches: 9.

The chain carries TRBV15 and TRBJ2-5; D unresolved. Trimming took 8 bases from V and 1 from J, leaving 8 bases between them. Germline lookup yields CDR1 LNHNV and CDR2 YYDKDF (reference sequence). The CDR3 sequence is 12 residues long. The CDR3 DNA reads TGTGCCACCGGCCGGCCCCAAGAGACCCAGTACTTC. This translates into CATGRPQETQYF.

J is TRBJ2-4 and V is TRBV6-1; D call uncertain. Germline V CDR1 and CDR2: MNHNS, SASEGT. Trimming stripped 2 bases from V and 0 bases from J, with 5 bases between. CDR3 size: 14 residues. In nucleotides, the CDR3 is TGTGCCAGCAGTGAACATTTAGCCAAAAACATTCAGTACTTC. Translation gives CASSEHLAKNIQYF.

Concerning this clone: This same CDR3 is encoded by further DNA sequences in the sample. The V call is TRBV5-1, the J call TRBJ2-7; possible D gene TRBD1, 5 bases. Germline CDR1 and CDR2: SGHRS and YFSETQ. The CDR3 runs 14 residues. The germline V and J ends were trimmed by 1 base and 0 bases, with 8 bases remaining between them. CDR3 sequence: CASSLTGPSYEQYF. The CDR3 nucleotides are TGCGCCAGCAGCTTGACAGGTCCCTCCTACGAGCAGTACTTC.

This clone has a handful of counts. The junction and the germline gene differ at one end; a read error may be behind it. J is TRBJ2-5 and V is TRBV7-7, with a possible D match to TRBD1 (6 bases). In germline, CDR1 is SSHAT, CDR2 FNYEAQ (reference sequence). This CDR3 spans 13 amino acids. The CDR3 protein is CASSTGQTETQYF. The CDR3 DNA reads TGTGCTAGCAGCACAGGACAGACAGAGACCCAGTACTTC.

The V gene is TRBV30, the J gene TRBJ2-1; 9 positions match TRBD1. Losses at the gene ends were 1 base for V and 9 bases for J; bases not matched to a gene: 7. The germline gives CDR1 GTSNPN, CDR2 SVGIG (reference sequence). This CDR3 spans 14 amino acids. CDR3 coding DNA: TGTGCCTGGAGTGCGGGACAGGGTCTCAGTGAGCAGTTCTTC. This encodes CAWSAGQGLSEQFF.

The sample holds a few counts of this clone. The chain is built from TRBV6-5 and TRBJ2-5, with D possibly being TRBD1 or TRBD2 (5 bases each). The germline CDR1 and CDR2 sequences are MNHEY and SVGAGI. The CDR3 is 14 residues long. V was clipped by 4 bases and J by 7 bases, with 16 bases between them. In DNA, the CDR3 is TGTGCCAGCAGTTTTGCCGGGACCCTCGGGACCCAGTACTTC. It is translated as CASSFAGTLGTQYF.

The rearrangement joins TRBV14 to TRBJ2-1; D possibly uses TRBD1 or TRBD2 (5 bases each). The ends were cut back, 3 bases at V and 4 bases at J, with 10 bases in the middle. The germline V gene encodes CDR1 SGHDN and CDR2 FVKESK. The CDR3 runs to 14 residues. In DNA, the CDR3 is TGTGCCAGCAGCCAGGGGGAAGGATACAATGAGCAGTTCTTC. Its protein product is CASSQGEGYNEQFF.

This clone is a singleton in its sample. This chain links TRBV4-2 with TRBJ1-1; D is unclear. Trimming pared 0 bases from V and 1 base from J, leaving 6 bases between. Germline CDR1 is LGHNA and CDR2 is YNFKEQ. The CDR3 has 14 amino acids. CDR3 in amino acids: CASSQDPGNTEAFF. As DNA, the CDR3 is TGTGCCAGCAGCCAAGATCCGGGGAACACTGAAGCTTTCTTT.

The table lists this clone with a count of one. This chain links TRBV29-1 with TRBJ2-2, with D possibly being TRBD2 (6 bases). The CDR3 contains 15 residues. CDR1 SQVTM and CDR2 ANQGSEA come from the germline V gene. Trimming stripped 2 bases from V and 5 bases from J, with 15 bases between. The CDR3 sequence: CSVESGGLRTGELFF. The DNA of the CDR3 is TGCAGCGTTGAATCAGGAGGGCTGAGAACCGGGGAGCTGTTTTTT.

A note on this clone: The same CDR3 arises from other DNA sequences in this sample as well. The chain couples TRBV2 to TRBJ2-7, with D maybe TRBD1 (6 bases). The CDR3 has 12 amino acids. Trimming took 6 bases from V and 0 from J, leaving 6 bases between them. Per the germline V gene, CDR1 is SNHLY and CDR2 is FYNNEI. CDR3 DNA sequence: TGTGCCAGCAGCAGGGGCTCCTACGAGCAGTACTTC. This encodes CASSRGSYEQYF.

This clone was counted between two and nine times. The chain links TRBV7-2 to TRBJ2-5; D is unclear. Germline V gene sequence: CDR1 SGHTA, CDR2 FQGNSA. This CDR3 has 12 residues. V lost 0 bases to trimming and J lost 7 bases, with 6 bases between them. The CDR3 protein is CASSLAQRTQYF. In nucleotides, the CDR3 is TGTGCCAGCAGCTTAGCGCAACGGACCCAGTACTTC.

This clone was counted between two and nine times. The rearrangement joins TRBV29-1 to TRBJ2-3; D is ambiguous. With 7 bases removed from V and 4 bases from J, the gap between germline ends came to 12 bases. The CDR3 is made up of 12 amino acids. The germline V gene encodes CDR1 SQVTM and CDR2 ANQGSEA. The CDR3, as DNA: TGCAGCGGCTCCAAGGCGGCAGATACGCAGTATTTT. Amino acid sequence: CSGSKAADTQYF.

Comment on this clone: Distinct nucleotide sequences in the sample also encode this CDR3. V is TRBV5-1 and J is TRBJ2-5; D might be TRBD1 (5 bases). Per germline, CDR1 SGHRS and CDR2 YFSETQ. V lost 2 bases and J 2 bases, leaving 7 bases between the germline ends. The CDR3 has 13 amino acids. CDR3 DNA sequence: TGCGCCAGCAGCTTAAGGGGACAAGAGACCCAGTACTTC. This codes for CASSLRGQETQYF.

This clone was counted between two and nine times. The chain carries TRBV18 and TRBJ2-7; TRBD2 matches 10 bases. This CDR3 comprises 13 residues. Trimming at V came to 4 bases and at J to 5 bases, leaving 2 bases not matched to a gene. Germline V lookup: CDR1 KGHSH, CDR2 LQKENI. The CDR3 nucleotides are TGTGCCAGCTCACTTAGCGGGAGGAACGAGCAGTACTTC. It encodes CASSLSGRNEQYF.

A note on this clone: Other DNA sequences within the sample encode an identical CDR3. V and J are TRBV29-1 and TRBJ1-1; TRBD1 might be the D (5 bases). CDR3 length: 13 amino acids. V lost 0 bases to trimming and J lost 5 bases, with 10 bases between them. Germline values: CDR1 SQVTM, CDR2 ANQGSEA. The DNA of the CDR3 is TGCAGCGTTGAAGATCGCGGGGGTACTGAAGCTTTCTTT. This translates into CSVEDRGGTEAFF.

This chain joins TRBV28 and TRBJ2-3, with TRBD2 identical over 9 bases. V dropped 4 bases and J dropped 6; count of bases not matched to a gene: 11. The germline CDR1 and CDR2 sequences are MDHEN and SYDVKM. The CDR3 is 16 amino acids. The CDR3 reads CASSSLSGSQVDTQYF. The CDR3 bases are TGTGCCAGCAGTTCACTTAGCGGGAGTCAAGTCGATACGCAGTATTTT.

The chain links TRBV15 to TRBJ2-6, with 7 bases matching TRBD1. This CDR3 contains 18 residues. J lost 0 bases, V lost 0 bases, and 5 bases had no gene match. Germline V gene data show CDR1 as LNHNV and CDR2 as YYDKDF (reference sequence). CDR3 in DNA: TGTGCCACCAGCAGAGATAGTGGGACAGTCTCTGGGGCCAACGTCCTGACTTTC. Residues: CATSRDSGTVSGANVLTF.

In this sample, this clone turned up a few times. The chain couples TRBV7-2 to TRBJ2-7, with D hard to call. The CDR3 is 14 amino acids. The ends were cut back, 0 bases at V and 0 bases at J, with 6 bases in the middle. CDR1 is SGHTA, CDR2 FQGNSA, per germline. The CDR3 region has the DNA TGTGCCAGCAGCTTAGCCCGGTACTCCTACGAGCAGTACTTC. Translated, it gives CASSLARYSYEQYF.

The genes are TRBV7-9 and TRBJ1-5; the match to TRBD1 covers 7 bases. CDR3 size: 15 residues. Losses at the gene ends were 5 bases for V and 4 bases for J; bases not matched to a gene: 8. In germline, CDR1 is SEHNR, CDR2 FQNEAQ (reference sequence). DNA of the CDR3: TGTGCCAGCAGCGCATCCGGGACAGATAATCAGCCCCAGCATTTT. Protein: CASSASGTDNQPQHF.

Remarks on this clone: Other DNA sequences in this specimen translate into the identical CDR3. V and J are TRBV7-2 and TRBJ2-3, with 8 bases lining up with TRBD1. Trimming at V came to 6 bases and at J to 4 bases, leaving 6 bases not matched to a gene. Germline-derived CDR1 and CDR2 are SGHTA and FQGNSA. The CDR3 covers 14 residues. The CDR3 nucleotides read TGTGCCAGCAGTTTTGACAGGGGCGCAGATACGCAGTATTTT. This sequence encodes CASSFDRGADTQYF.

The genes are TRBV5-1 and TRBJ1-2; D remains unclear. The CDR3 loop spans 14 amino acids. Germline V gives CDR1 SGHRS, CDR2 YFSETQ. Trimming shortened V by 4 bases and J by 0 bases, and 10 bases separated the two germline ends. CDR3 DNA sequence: TGCGCCAGCAGCCTCGACACCACTAACTATGGCTACACCTTC. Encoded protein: CASSLDTTNYGYTF. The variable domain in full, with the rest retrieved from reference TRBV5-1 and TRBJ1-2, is KAGVTQTPRYLIKTRGQQVTLSCSPISGHRSVSWYQQTPGQGLQFLFEYFSETQRNKGNFPGRFSGRQFSNSRSEMNVSTLELGDSALYLCASSLDTTNYGYTFGSGTRLTVV.

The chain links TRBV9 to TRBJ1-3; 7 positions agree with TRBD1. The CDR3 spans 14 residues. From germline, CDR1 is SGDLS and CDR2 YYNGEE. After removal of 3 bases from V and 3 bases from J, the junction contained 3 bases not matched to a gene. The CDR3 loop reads CASSARDSGNTIYF. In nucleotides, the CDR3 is TGTGCCAGCAGCGCCCGGGACAGTGGAAACACCATATATTTT.